The T cell receptor (beta chain) described here comes from a study of blood T cell repertoires in COVID-19. Trimming left V 2 bases short and J 4 bases short, with 9 bases between. Germline assignment: CDR1 MNHEY and CDR2 SMNVEV (reference sequence). The CDR3 runs to 14 residues. This clone showed up just once. Repertoires were generated with immunoSEQ multiplex PCR, while TCRdb's copy carries only in-frame clones and drops some. The profile shows about 200,000 clones, roughly 88% of them singletons. The sequencing input was peripheral blood. The chain couples TRBV27 to TRBJ1-5, with unresolved D. The origin of this receptor is a man younger than 35 with active or convalescent COVID-19. CDR3 residues: CASSLNGLNQPQHF. In DNA form, the CDR3 reads TGTGCCAGCAGTTTAAACGGGTTAAATCAGCCCCAGCATTTT.